The subject of this entry is one TCR beta chain. Its target is not known. TCRdb re-analysed the 5' RACE reads in MiXCR, keeping a single row per CDR3 protein. The sample holds around 890,000 distinct CDR3 sequences; 10% to 15% are singletons and the top ten take 0.51%. These data originate in a study of CD8 T cells in ankylosing spondylitis. Study-level findings and limits: Seemingly characteristic of ankylosing spondylitis blood was a TCR beta motif consisting of several highly homologous variants. In synovial fluid and blood from reactive arthritis, some motif variants were previously reported.

The CDR3 covers 13 residues. Looked up from germline, CDR1 is MDHEN and CDR2 is SYDVKM. V was cut by 6 bases and J by 3 bases, with 12 bases left in between. The sequence was collected from a male donor with ankylosing spondylitis. Sample: blood, either unsorted or a sorted T cell fraction (not recorded which). The genes are TRBV28 and TRBJ2-7, with D possibly TRBD1 on 5 matching bases. The CDR3 nucleotides read TGTGCCAGCAGCCCCCCCCAGGGCTACGAGCAGTACTTC. It encodes CASSPPQGYEQYF. Based on the CDR3 plus reference TRBV28 and TRBJ2-7, the full variable domain is DVKVTQSSRYLVKRTGEKVFLECVQDMDHENMFWYRQDPGLGLRLIYFSYDVKMKEKGDIPEGYSVSREKKERFSLILESASTNQTSMYLCASSPPQGYEQYFGPGTRLTVT.